The rows below give T cell receptor beta chains drawn from one sample of a study of blood T cells in healthy people across ages. TCRdb itself ran the 5' RACE reads through MiXCR, one entry per CDR3 protein. This table has hundreds of thousands of distinct CDR3 sequences, 56% appearing once. The material sequenced was blood. Receptor source: a middle-aged man in good health. Both conserved end residues are part of each CDR3. The D gene is left open where the match is weak. Size tells how often a clone was seen (once, few, many) or the class of an expanded clone, and some rows leave it out.

CASSREGSGQYF,TGTGCCAGCAGCCGCGAGGGGTCGGGTCAGTACTTC,NA,NA,TRBJ2-4,TRBV7-9
CASSSKDTATYGYTF,TGTGCCAGCAGTTCAAAGGACACCGCTACCTATGGCTACACCTTC,NA,NA,TRBJ1-2,TRBV6-6
CASSSRLGGVNEQFF,TGTGCCAGCAGCTCCAGACTAGGGGGTGTCAATGAGCAGTTCTTC,NA,NA,TRBJ2-1,TRBV7-3
CASSGMGNEPARVAYEQYF,TGTGCCAGCAGTGGGATGGGAAACGAACCTGCCCGGGTAGCCTACGAGCAGTACTTC,NA,NA,TRBJ2-7,TRBV2
CASSDRNPDREQFF,TGTGCCAGCAGTGACCGCAACCCCGACAGGGAGCAGTTCTTC,few,NA,TRBJ2-1,TRBV6-5
CASSWDRGAYSNQPQHF,TGTGCCAGCAGTTGGGACAGGGGGGCTTATAGCAATCAGCCCCAGCATTTT,NA,TRBD1,TRBJ1-5,TRBV2
CASSYQDSSYGYTF,TGTGCCAGCAGTTACCAGGACAGCAGCTATGGCTACACCTTC,NA,NA,TRBJ1-2,TRBV6-6
CASSLTRPGRMRDTQYF,TGTGCCAGCAGTTTAACCCGCCCGGGCAGGATGAGGGATACGCAGTATTTT,few,NA,TRBJ2-3,TRBV27
CASGGTGGVNYGYTF,TGCGCCAGCGGCGGGACAGGGGGAGTTAACTATGGCTACACCTTC,NA,TRBD1,TRBJ1-2,TRBV5-1
CASSSDSSNYGYTF,TGTGCCAGCAGCTCGGACAGTAGTAACTATGGCTACACCTTC,few,NA,TRBJ1-2,TRBV7-2
CASSVAAWETQYF,TGTGCCAGCAGCGTTGCTGCTTGGGAGACCCAGTACTTC,NA,NA,TRBJ2-5,TRBV5-5
CASSQGSRARDNEQFF,TGCGCCAGCAGCCAAGGGTCCAGGGCCCGAGACAATGAGCAGTTCTTC,NA,NA,TRBJ2-1,TRBV4-3
CASKKGANTGELFF,TGTGCCAGCAAGAAGGGGGCGAACACCGGGGAGCTGTTTTTT,NA,NA,TRBJ2-2,TRBV6-1
CASSQDTWGRGTQYF,TGTGCCAGCAGCCAAGATACTTGGGGGCGCGGGACCCAGTACTTC,NA,NA,TRBJ2-5,TRBV3-1